The present T cell receptor beta chain was sequenced within a study of blood T cell repertoires in COVID-19. Study information: Spain, Italy and the United States supplied samples that represented acute and convalescent COVID-19. T cells, B-cell-depleted T cells, or PBMCs provided the cDNA or gDNA that served as material.

Some clones are missing from TCRdb's copy, which holds only in-frame ones; the method was immunoSEQ multiplex PCR. The repertoire holds about 52,000 clones, with around 86% as singletons. Sequenced material: peripheral blood. The sequence came from a human donor in a cohort sampled during active COVID-19.

Here the CDR3 DNA reads TGTGCCAGCAGCCCGGGACTCCCTGCCTTAGGTGCCGAAGAGACCCAGTACTTC. Translating it yields CASSPGLPALGAEETQYF. This chain joins TRBV11-2 and TRBJ2-5; tentative D call: TRBD2 (6 bases). Germline assignment: CDR1 SGHAT and CDR2 FQNNGV. This CDR3 has 18 residues. V was trimmed by 5 bases and J by 3 bases, leaving 25 bases between them. The whole variable domain, remainder taken from reference TRBV11-2 and TRBJ2-5, is EAGVAQSPRYKIIEKRQSVAFWCNPISGHATLYWYQQILGQGPKLLIQFQNNGVVDDSQLPKDRFSAERLKGVDSTLKIQPAKLEDSAVYLCASSPGLPALGAEETQYFGPGTRLLVL.